This T cell receptor (beta chain) emerged from a study of response to subunit inactivated influenza vaccine. Findings of the study overall: Each seasonal influenza vaccination, the authors suggested, recruits few new T cells.

TCRdb reprocessed the RT-PCR reads with MiXCR, giving one entry per CDR3 protein. This repertoire shows approximately 700,000 distinct CDR3 sequences, approximately 15% found once; its top ten account for around 10%. This clonotype was detected many times. Antigen unknown. Germline loops: CDR1 MGHDK, CDR2 SYGVNS. The CDR3 extends over 15 amino acids. V shed 0 bases and J shed 5 bases, with 10 bases lying between them. This sequence originates from a man aged 50 to 60 who received an inactivated influenza vaccine. The chain employs TRBV25-1 and TRBJ1-4, with no clear D. The specimen was PBMCs from blood, collected 11 to 12 days after vaccination. The CDR3 reads CASSEYTRRNEKLFF. The CDR3 bases are TGTGCCAGCAGTGAATATACCCGACGGAATGAAAAACTGTTTTTT.